This T cell receptor beta chain stems from a study of PD-1 blockade in mismatch repair-deficient tumors. Overall study: Patients had over 10 mismatch repair-deficient cancer types, all previously treated and progressing. Study observations and caveats: Tumor-resident clones, often undetectable pretreatment in blood, expanded then contracted after pembrolizumab.

Regarding this clone: Its target is not known.

Mismatch repair deficiency was confirmed in all patients, by PCR or immunohistochemistry. TCRs were sequenced from a few patients responding to pembrolizumab. Clones were sequenced by immunoSEQ multiplex PCR, and TCRdb holds only the in-frame ones, with some missing. The profile covers 76,000 or so clones, with 70% to 90% appearing a single time and less than 6% taken by the ten largest. Here the sequenced sample was peripheral blood, taken 44 weeks after starting pembrolizumab. This clonotype was sampled from an adult with mismatch repair-deficient cancer.

The CDR3 spells CASSESETQYF. DNA for the CDR3: TGTGCCAGCAGCGAGTCAGAGACCCAGTACTTC. V usage is TRBV7-3 and J usage is TRBJ2-5; D is ambiguous. Germline CDR1 and CDR2: SGHTA and FQGTGA. CDR3 size: 11 residues. V was pared by 5 bases and J by 4 bases, with 5 bases between.